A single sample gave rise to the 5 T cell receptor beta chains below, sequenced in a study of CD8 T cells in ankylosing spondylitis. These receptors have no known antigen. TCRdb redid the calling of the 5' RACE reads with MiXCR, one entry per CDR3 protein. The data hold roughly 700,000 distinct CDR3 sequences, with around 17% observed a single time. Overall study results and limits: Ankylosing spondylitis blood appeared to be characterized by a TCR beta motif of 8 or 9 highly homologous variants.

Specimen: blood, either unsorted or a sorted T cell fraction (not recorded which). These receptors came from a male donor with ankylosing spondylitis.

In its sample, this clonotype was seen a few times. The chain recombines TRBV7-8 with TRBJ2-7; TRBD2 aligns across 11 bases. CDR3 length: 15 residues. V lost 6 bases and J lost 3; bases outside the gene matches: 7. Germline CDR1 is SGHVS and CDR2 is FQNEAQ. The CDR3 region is CASRATSGNYYEQYF. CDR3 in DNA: TGTGCCAGCAGGGCGACTAGCGGGAACTACTACGAGCAGTACTTC.

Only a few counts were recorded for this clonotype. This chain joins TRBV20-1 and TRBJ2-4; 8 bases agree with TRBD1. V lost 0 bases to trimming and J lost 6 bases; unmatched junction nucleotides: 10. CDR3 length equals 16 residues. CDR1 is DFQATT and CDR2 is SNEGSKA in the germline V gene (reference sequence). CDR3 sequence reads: CSARDLSRGLGNIQYF. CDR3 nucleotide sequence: TGCAGTGCTAGAGATCTCTCCAGGGGGCTAGGAAACATTCAGTACTTC.

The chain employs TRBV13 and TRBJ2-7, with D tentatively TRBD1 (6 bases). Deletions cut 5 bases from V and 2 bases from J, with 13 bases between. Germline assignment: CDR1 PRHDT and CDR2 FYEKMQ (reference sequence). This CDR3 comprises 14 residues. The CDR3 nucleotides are TGTGCCAGCAGCCGCCGGGACATCACCTACGAGCAGTACTTC. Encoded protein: CASSRRDITYEQYF.

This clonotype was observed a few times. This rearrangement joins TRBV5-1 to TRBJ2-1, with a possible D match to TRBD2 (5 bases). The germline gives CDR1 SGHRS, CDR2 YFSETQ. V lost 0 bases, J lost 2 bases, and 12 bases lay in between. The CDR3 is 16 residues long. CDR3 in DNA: TGCGCCAGCAGCTTGGACGGGAACCGGGCCTACAATGAGCAGTTCTTC. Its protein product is CASSLDGNRAYNEQFF. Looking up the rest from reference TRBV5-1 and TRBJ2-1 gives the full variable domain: KAGVTQTPRYLIKTRGQQVTLSCSPISGHRSVSWYQQTPGQGLQFLFEYFSETQRNKGNFPGRFSGRQFSNSRSEMNVSTLELGDSALYLCASSLDGNRAYNEQFFGPGTRLTVL.

The CDR3 nucleotides read TGTGCCAGCAGCCTATGGGCCTCTGGGGATACGCAGTATTTT. It translates to CASSLWASGDTQYF. The chain carries TRBV27 and TRBJ2-3, with D uncertain. Per germline, CDR1 MNHEY and CDR2 SMNVEV (reference sequence). The V and J ends lost 6 bases and 6 bases respectively, with 16 bases between them. CDR3 length equals 14 residues.